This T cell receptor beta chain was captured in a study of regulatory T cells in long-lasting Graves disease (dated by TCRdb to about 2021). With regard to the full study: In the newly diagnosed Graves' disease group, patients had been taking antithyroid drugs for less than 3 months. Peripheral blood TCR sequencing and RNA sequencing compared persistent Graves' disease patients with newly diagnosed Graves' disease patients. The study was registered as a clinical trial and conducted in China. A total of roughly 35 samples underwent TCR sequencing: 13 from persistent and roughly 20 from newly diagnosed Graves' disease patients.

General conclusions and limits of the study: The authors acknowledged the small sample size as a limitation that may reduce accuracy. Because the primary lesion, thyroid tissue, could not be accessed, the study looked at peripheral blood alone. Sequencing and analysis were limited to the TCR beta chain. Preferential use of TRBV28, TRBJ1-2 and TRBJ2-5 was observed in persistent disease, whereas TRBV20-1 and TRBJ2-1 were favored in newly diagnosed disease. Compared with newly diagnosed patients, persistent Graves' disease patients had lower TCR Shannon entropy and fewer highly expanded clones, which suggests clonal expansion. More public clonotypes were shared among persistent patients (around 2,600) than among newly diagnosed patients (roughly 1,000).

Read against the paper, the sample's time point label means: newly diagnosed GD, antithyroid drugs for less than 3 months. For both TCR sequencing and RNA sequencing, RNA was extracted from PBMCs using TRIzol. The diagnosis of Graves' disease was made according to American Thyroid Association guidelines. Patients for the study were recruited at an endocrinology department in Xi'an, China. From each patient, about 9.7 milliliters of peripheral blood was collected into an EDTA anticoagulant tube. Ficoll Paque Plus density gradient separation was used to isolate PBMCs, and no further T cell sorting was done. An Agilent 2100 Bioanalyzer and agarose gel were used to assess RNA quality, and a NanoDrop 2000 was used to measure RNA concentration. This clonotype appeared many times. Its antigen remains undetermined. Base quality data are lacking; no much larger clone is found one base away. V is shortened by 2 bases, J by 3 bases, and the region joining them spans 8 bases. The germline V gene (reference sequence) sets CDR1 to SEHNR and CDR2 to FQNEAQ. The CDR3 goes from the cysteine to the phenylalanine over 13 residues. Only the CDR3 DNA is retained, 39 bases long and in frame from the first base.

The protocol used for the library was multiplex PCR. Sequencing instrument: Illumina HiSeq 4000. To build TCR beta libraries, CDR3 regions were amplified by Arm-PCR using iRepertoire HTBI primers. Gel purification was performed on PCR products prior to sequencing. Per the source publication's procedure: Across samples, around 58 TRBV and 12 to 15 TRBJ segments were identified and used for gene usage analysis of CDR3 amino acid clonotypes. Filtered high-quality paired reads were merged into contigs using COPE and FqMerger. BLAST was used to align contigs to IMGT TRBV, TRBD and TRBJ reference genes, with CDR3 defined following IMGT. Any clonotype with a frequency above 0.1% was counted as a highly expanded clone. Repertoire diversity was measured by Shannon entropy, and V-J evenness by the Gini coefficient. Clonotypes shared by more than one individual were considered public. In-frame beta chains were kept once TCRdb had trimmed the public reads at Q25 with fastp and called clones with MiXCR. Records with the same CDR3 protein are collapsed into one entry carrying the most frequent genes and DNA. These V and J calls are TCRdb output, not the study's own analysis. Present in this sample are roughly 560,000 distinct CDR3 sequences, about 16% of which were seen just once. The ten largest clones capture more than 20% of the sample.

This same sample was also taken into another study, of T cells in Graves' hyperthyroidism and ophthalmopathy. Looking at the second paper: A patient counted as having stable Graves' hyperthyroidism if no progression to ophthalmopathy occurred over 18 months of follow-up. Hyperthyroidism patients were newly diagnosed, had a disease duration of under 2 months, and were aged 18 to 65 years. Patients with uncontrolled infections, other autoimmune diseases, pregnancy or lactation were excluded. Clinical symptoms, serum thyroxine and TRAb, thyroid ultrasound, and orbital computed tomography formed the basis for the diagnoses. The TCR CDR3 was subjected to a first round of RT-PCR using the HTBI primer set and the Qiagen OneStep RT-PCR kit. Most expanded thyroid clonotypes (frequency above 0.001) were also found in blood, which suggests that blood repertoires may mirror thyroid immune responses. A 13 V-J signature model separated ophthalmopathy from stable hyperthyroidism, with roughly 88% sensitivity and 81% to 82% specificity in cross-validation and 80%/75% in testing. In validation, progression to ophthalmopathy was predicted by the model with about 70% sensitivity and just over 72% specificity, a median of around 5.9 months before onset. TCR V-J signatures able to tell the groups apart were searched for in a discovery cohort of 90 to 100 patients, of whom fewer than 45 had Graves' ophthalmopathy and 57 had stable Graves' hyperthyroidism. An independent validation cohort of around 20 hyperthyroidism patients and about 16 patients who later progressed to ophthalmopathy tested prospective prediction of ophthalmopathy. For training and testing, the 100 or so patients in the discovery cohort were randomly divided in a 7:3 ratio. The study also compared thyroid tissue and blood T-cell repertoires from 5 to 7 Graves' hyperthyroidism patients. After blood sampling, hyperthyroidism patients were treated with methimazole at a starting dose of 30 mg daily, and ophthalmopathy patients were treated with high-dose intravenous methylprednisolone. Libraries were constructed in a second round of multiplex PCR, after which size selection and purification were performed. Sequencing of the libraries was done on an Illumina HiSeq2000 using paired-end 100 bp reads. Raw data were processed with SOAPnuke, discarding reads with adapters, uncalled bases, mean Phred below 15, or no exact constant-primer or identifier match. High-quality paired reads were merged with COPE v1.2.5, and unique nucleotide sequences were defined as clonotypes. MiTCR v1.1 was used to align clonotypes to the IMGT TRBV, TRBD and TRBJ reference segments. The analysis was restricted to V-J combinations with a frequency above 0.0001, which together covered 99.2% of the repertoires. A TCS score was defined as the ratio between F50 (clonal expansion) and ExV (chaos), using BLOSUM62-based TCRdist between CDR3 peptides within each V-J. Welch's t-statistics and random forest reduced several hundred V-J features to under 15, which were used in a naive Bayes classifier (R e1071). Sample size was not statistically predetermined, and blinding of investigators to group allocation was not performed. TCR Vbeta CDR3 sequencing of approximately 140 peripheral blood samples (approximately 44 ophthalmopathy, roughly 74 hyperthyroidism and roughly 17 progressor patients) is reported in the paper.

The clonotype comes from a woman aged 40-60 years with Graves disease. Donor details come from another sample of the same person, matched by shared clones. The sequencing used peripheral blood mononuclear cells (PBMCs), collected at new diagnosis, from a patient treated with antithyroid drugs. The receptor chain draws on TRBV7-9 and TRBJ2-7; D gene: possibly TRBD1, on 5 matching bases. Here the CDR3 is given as CASSLNQGYEQYF. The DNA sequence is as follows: TGTGCCAGCAGCTTAAATCAGGGCTACGAGCAGTACTTC.